This T cell receptor (beta chain) was profiled in a study of beta chain features in type 1 diabetes. Across the whole study: There were some 110 million sorted cells examined across all samples. Study-level findings and limits: Type 1 diabetes patients had moderately but significantly shorter TCRB CDR3s in all four CD4+ subsets.

Since all of the isolated RNA was reverse transcribed, expressed TCRB transcripts were what got sequenced. TCRdb's table, derived via immunoSEQ multiplex PCR, lists solely in-frame clones and lacks some. The data hold about 160,000 clones, with about 7.3% observed a single time. Of note for this clone: The antigen is undetermined.

Staining for CD45RO/CCR7/CD25/CD127/CD95/CD27 allowed sorting of CD4+ naive, central memory, regulatory and stem cell-like memory cells. Input material: central memory CD4+ T cells from blood. The source is a young man in good health.

The CDR3 DNA sequence: TGTGCCAGCAGCGTAGGGTTACAGGGGGTATCAGAGACCCAGTACTTC. This sequence encodes CASSVGLQGVSETQYF. The chain uses TRBV9 and TRBJ2-5; the match to TRBD1 covers 8 bases. The CDR3 spans 16 residues. V trimming: 0 bases; J trimming: 4 bases; junction bases outside the gene matches: 8. Germline V gene sequence: CDR1 SGDLS, CDR2 YYNGEE.